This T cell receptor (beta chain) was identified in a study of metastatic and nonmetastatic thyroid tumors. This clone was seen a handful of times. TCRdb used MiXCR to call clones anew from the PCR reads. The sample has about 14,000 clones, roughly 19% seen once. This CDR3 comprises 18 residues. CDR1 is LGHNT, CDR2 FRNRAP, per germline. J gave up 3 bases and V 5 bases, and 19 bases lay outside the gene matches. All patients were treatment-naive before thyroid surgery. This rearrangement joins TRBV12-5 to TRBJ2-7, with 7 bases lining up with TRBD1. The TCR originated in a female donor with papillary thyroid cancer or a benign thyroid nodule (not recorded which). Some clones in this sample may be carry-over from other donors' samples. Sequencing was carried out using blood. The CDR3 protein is CASGHPQGPYPGDYEQYF. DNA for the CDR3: TGTGCTAGTGGTCACCCACAGGGGCCCTACCCCGGGGACTACGAGCAGTACTTC.